This T cell receptor (beta chain) was identified during a study of spatial heterogeneity in lung cancer. Overall study context: The donor group consisted of roughly 70 patients who had untreated, early-stage non-small cell lung cancer. After resection, follow-up PBMC samples were sequenced when available, at a median of approximately 26 months later. Study-wide results and limits: Blood carried ubiquitous expanded tumor TCRs more at resection than follow-up.

Deletions cut 5 bases from V and 2 bases from J, with 10 bases between. There are 14 residues in the CDR3. Time point indicated: blood at routine non-recurrence follow-up after resection. Unsorted tumor, nontumor lung tissue or cryopreserved PBMC supplied the whole RNA. At least ten counts were recorded for this clonotype. Its target is unknown. One entry per CDR3 protein, called by TCRdb with MiXCR from the 5' RACE reads. The sample records 25,000 to 30,000 distinct CDR3 sequences, about 6% being singletons. This chain uses TRBV12-3 or TRBV12-4 with TRBJ1-3; D perhaps matches TRBD1 (6 bases). The clonotype comes from a male donor with early-stage non-small cell lung cancer. This specimen was PBMCs, taken at follow-up. CDR3 amino acids: CASSPRGAGNTIYF. As DNA, the CDR3 is TGTGCCAGCAGTCCCAGGGGCGCTGGAAACACCATATATTTT.